The 23 T cell receptor beta chains given below trace back to one sample, sequenced in a study of PD-L1 blockade in urothelial cancer (dated by TCRdb to 2015 to 2018). Libraries were made using the immunoSEQ multiplex PCR assay. TCRdb obtained this table from immuneACCESS and retained in-frame rearrangements with V and J assigned. These tables miss some clones; where compared with another copy, unresolved V genes account for less than half of the shortfall, and the remainder is unexplained. Within this sample are around 66,000 clones, with about 88% of them counted one time only. The top ten constitute about 11% of the sample. Sample time point, as interpreted from the label and publication: peripheral blood 6 weeks after treatment start. Sequenced here: PBMCs, sampled around atezolizumab (anti-PD-L1) treatment. The source is a man aged 55 to 70 with urothelial cancer.

The chain links TRBV9 to TRBJ1-1, with D possibly being TRBD1 (6 bases). V lost 1 base and J 1 base, leaving 8 bases between the germline ends. Germline V lookup: CDR1 SGDLS, CDR2 YYNGEE. This CDR3 is built from 14 residues. The CDR3 protein is CASSVLGGNTEAFF. CDR3 in DNA: TGTGCCAGCAGCGTACTAGGGGGGAACACTGAAGCTTTCTTT.

The chain has TRBV4-1 and TRBJ2-1, with TRBD1 as a possible D gene (6 bases). This CDR3 region has 16 residues. Trimming removed 0 bases at V and 7 bases at J, with 16 bases between. Germline V gene data show CDR1 as MGHRA and CDR2 as YSYEKL. The CDR3 spells CASSQDSAGVRNEQFF. The CDR3 bases are TGCGCCAGCAGCCAAGATTCGGCAGGGGTGAGGAATGAGCAGTTCTTC.

J is TRBJ2-7 and V is TRBV19; 13 nucleotides agree with TRBD2. The CDR3 is 14 amino acids. Per germline, CDR1 LNHDA and CDR2 SQIVND (reference sequence). V dropped 4 bases and J dropped 5; count of bases not matched to a gene: 2. The CDR3 DNA reads TGTGCCAGTAGTAGGACTAGCGGGAGTAACGAGCAGTACTTC. The encoded protein is CASSRTSGSNEQYF.

The chain joins TRBV30 to TRBJ1-1, with a tentative D call TRBD1 (5 bases). V was shortened by 0 bases and J by 6 bases, with 11 bases between the two germline ends. The germline CDR1 and CDR2 sequences are GTSNPN and SVGIG (reference sequence). The CDR3 totals 13 residues. Here the CDR3 DNA reads TGTGCCTGGAGTGTAGGATGGGGGGCTGAAGCTTTCTTT. As protein: CAWSVGWGAEAFF.

The chain links TRBV29-1 to TRBJ1-3; 8 nucleotides align to TRBD1. Germline lookup yields CDR1 SQVTM and CDR2 ANQGSEA. The CDR3 has 14 amino acids. The ends lost 3 bases at V and 4 bases at J; junction bases unmatched: 5. CDR3 sequence reads: CSVDPSGGGNTIYF. CDR3 coding DNA: TGCAGCGTTGATCCGTCAGGGGGCGGAAACACCATATATTTT. Using reference TRBV29-1 and TRBJ1-3 for the parts outside the CDR3, the full variable domain is SAVISQKPSRDICQRGTSLTIQCQVDSQVTMMFWYRQQPGQSLTLIATANQGSEATYESGFVIDKFPISRPNLTFSTLTVSNMSPEDSSIYLCSVDPSGGGNTIYFGEGSWLTVV.

The V and J genes are TRBV2 and TRBJ2-5; 7 bases map to TRBD1. Looked up from germline, CDR1 is SNHLY and CDR2 is FYNNEI. The CDR3 covers 13 residues. Germline trimming cut 5 bases from V and 5 bases from J; bases unmatched to any gene: 5. In nucleotides, the CDR3 is TGTGCCAGCAGTACACAGGGGACGGAGACCCAGTACTTC. Protein product: CASSTQGTETQYF. The full variable domain, in which reference TRBV2 and TRBJ2-5 provide the parts outside the CDR3, is EPEVTQTPSHQVTQMGQEVILRCVPISNHLYFYWYRQILGQKVEFLVSFYNNEISEKSEIFDDQFSVERPDGSNFTLKIRSTKLEDSAMYFCASSTQGTETQYFGPGTRLLVL.

In its sample, this clone was seen once. The chain employs TRBV9 and TRBJ2-1; TRBD2 matches 10 bases. The germline V gene encodes CDR1 SGDLS and CDR2 YYNGEE. The CDR3 is 16 residues long. V gave up 3 bases and J gave up 5 bases; unmatched junction bases: 8. The CDR3 nucleotides are TGTGCCAGCAGCGCATTGCTAGCGGGGGTGGACAATGAGCAGTTCTTC. It codes for CASSALLAGVDNEQFF.

V gene TRBV7-2 combines with J gene TRBJ1-3; D is perhaps TRBD1 (6 bases). This CDR3 has 17 amino acids. Germline V CDR1 and CDR2: SGHTA, FQGNSA. V was clipped by 5 bases and J by 0 bases, with 17 bases between them. The CDR3 bases are TGTGCCAGCAGCGCCCGAATCCGGGACAACTCTGGAAACACCATATATTTT. As protein: CASSARIRDNSGNTIYF. Full variable domain (outside the CDR3, taken from reference TRBV7-2 and TRBJ1-3): GAGVSQSPSNKVTEKGKDVELRCDPISGHTALYWYRQSLGQGLEFLIYFQGNSAPDKSGLPSDRFSAERTGGSVSTLTIQRTQQEDSAVYLCASSARIRDNSGNTIYFGEGSWLTVV.

The rearrangement joins TRBV6-1 to TRBJ2-7, with 7 nucleotides matching TRBD1. In germline, CDR1 is MNHNS, CDR2 SASEGT. The V segment lost 2 bases and the J segment 3 bases; nucleotides outside the gene matches: 7. The CDR3 length is 15 residues. The CDR3 nucleotides are TGTGCCAGCAGTGAATCAGGGGGATTACGCTACGAGCAGTACTTC. Encoded protein: CASSESGGLRYEQYF.

The chain joins TRBV27 to TRBJ2-1; TRBD1 aligns across 9 bases. In germline, CDR1 is MNHEY, CDR2 SMNVEV (reference sequence). The CDR3 has 13 residues. V was pared by 4 bases and J by 7 bases, with 2 bases of the junction left unmatched. CDR3 protein: CASSYDRGNEQFF. Written as DNA, the CDR3 is TGTGCCAGCAGTTACGACAGGGGGAATGAGCAGTTCTTC.

This chain joins TRBV6-5 and TRBJ1-3; TRBD1 is a possible D gene (6 bases). Germline lookup yields CDR1 MNHEY and CDR2 SVGAGI. This CDR3 comprises 16 residues. Trimming took off 2 bases at V and 2 bases at J, with 13 bases between the two ends. DNA of the CDR3: TGTGCCAGCAGTTACACAGGGACGGAAACTGGAAACACCATATATTTT. Its translation: CASSYTGTETGNTIYF.

This sequence joins TRBV19 and TRBJ1-1; TRBD1 matches 8 bases. The germline V gene encodes CDR1 LNHDA and CDR2 SQIVND (reference sequence). The J segment lost 0 bases and the V segment lost 5 bases, leaving 5 bases of the junction unmatched. CDR3 length: 15 amino acids. The CDR3 is CASSPRQGLNTEAFF. In DNA, the CDR3 is TGTGCCAGTAGTCCGCGACAGGGGTTGAACACTGAAGCTTTCTTT.

The chain is built from TRBV15 and TRBJ2-7; D is possibly TRBD2 (5 bases). Germline lookup yields CDR1 LNHNV and CDR2 YYDKDF (reference sequence). The CDR3 is made up of 16 amino acids. V lost 1 base, J lost 2 bases, and 15 bases lay in between. CDR3 in DNA: TGTGCCACCAGCAGAGCGCCCTCGGACTCCCCCTACGAGCAGTACTTC. This codes for CATSRAPSDSPYEQYF.

CDR3 protein: CASSVQGREGTGELFF. In nucleotides, the CDR3 is TGTGCCAGCAGCGTACAGGGGAGGGAAGGCACCGGGGAGCTGTTTTTT. The rearrangement uses TRBV9 and TRBJ2-2; possibly TRBD2 for D (7 bases). Germline V lookup: CDR1 SGDLS, CDR2 YYNGEE. V gave up 1 base and J gave up 4 bases, with 14 bases separating them. The CDR3 contains 16 residues. The full variable domain, its missing parts supplied by reference TRBV9 and TRBJ2-2, is DSGVTQTPKHLITATGQRVTLRCSPRSGDLSVYWYQQSLDQGLQFLIQYYNGEERAKGNILERFSAQQFPDLHSELNLSSLELGDSALYFCASSVQGREGTGELFFGEGSRLTVL.

The J gene is TRBJ2-5, the V gene TRBV29-1; 9 bases match TRBD1. Germline-derived CDR1 and CDR2 are SQVTM and ANQGSEA. This CDR3 has 13 residues. Unmatched junction bases numbered 4, after V lost 5 bases and J lost 3 bases. The CDR3 sequence: CSVRRTGEETQYF. CDR3 DNA sequence: TGCAGCGTTCGTAGGACAGGGGAAGAGACCCAGTACTTC. Looking up the rest from reference TRBV29-1 and TRBJ2-5 gives the full variable domain: SAVISQKPSRDICQRGTSLTIQCQVDSQVTMMFWYRQQPGQSLTLIATANQGSEATYESGFVIDKFPISRPNLTFSTLTVSNMSPEDSSIYLCSVRRTGEETQYFGPGTRLLVL.

The gene calls are TRBV30 and TRBJ1-2; a weak D match, TRBD1 (5 bases). This CDR3 has 12 amino acids. Germline loops: CDR1 GTSNPN, CDR2 SVGIG (reference sequence). Between the trimmed V and J ends, which lost 0 bases and 6 bases, there was a span of 8 bases. Here the CDR3 reads CAWSVTGDGYTF. The CDR3 DNA sequence: TGTGCCTGGAGTGTAACAGGAGATGGCTACACCTTC.

The chain has TRBV5-1 and TRBJ2-1; D perhaps matches TRBD1 (6 bases). V was cut by 0 bases and J by 5 bases, with 9 bases left in between. This CDR3 has 14 residues. The V gene's germline CDR1 is SGHRS and CDR2 YFSETQ. CDR3 coding DNA: TGCGCCAGCAGCTTGGGGACAGACCACAATGAGCAGTTCTTC. It is translated as CASSLGTDHNEQFF. Together with reference TRBV5-1 and TRBJ2-1, the CDR3 gives the full variable domain: KAGVTQTPRYLIKTRGQQVTLSCSPISGHRSVSWYQQTPGQGLQFLFEYFSETQRNKGNFPGRFSGRQFSNSRSEMNVSTLELGDSALYLCASSLGTDHNEQFFGPGTRLTVL.

The rearrangement joins TRBV12-2 to TRBJ2-7; no DNA check was done on the table's D call, TRBD1. TRBV12-2 is an annotated pseudogene. The CDR3 consists of 14 residues. The CDR3 here is CASRFPGQGYEQYF. The CDR3 bases are TGTGCAAGTCGCTTTCCGGGACAGGGCTACGAGCAGTACTTC.

This chain joins TRBV18 and TRBJ1-5; D unclear. V shed 3 bases and J shed 3 bases, with 15 bases lying between them. Germline CDR1 is KGHSH and CDR2 is LQKENI. The CDR3 is 16 amino acids. The CDR3, as DNA: TGTGCCAGCTCACCTTCCGGACGGGGTAACAATCAGCCCCAGCATTTT. Amino acids: CASSPSGRGNNQPQHF.

The chain links TRBV7-9 to TRBJ1-1, with a tentative D call TRBD1 (5 bases). With 6 bases removed from V and 5 bases from J, the gap between germline ends came to 13 bases. This CDR3 comprises 13 residues. The germline CDR1 and CDR2 sequences are SEHNR and FQNEAQ (reference sequence). CDR3: CASRATGGTEAFF. CDR3 nucleotide sequence: TGTGCCAGCAGGGCTACAGGAGGGACTGAAGCTTTCTTT.

V usage is TRBV10-3 and J usage is TRBJ1-5, with TRBD1 matching 7 bases. Germline trimming cut 5 bases from V and 4 bases from J; bases unmatched to any gene: 8. The CDR3 covers 15 residues. Germline V gene lookup returns CDR1 ENHRY and CDR2 SYGVKD. CDR3 in amino acids: CAISTTGDLNQPQHF. The DNA of the CDR3 is TGTGCCATCAGTACTACAGGGGACCTGAATCAGCCCCAGCATTTT.

This rearrangement joins TRBV6-5 to TRBJ1-5; 9 nucleotides line up with TRBD1. V lost 5 bases, J lost 3 bases, and 5 bases stayed unmatched. Germline V lookup: CDR1 MNHEY, CDR2 SVGAGI. The CDR3 contains 15 residues. The CDR3 loop is CASSPYRGLNQPQHF. The CDR3 region has the DNA TGTGCCAGCAGTCCCTACAGGGGGCTCAATCAGCCCCAGCATTTT.

The V call is TRBV7-2, the J call TRBJ2-7; no firm D call. Per germline, CDR1 SGHTA and CDR2 FQGNSA. Trimming took off 5 bases at V and 1 base at J, with 3 bases between the two ends. The CDR3 length is 11 residues. The CDR3 DNA is TGTGCCAGCAGCGTATCCTACGAGCAGTACTTC. Translating gives CASSVSYEQYF.